The TCR beta chain under discussion was sequenced for a study of cytomegalovirus exposure and HLA in healthy donors. Overall study: Most donors, around 81% of over 300 genotyped, fell in the Caucasian-associated ancestry cluster.

About this clone itself: The antigen is not known.

Germline CDR1 reads SNHLY; CDR2 reads FYNNEI. Trimming took 6 bases from V and 0 from J; bases not matched to a gene: 9. This CDR3 is 16 amino acids long. Primers included in the PCR were 60 Vbeta and 13 Jbeta primers. Libraries were prepared by immunoSEQ multiplex PCR; TCRdb keeps only in-frame clonotypes and omits some of them. The sample yields roughly 130,000 clones, about four fifths seen once. Study results and limitations: Most of the CMV-associated TCR beta chains (in a later analysis) appeared to be HLA-restricted. Later analysis suggested links between common viral pathogens and several top significant clusters.

The chain recombines TRBV2 with TRBJ2-3; 7 bases fit TRBD1. The clonotype comes from a male donor in good health and CMV-seropositive. The sample comprised PBMCs. The CDR3 is CASRAGQALSTDTQYF. The CDR3, as DNA: TGTGCCAGCAGGGCCGGACAGGCCCTTAGCACAGATACGCAGTATTTT.